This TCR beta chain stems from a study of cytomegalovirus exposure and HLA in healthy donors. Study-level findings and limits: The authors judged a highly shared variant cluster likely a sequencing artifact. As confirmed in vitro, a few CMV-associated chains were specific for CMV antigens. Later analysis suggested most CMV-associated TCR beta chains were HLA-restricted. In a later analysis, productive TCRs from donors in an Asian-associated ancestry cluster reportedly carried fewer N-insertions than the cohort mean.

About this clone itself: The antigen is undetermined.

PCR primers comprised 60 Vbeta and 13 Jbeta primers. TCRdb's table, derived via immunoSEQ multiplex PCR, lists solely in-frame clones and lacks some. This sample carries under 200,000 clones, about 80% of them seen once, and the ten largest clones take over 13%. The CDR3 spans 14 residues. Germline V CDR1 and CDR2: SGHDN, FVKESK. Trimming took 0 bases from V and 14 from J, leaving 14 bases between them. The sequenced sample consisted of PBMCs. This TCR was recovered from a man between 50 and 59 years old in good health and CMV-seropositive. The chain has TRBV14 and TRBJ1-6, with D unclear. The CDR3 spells CASSQESIGMALHF. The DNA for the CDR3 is TGTGCCAGCAGCCAAGAGTCCATCGGTATGGCCCTCCACTTT. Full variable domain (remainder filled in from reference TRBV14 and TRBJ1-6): EAGVTQFPSHSVIEKGQTVTLRCDPISGHDNLYWYRRVMGKEIKFLLHFVKESKQDESGMPNNRFLAERTGGTYSTLKVQPAELEDSGVYFCASSQESIGMALHFGNGTRLTVT.